A single sample is the source of the 24 T cell receptor beta chains below, sequenced in a study of T cells in Graves' hyperthyroidism and ophthalmopathy. Regions amplified from RNA transcripts were the TCR beta CDR3 regions. The TCR CDR3 first-round RT-PCR relied on the HTBI primer set. TCRdb reprocessed the multiplex PCR reads via MiXCR and lists one record per CDR3 protein. In the table there are roughly 380,000 distinct CDR3 sequences, about 13% of which are singletons. Sample: blood. The receptors were sampled from a man aged 25-45 years with Graves' hyperthyroidism that later progressed to Graves' ophthalmopathy.

The chain employs TRBV20-1 and TRBJ1-2, with a possible D match to TRBD1 (6 bases). V lost 2 bases, J lost 4 bases, and 14 bases lay in between. The germline V gene has CDR1 DFQATT and CDR2 SNEGSKA (reference sequence). The CDR3 is 14 amino acids. This CDR3 reads CSARSGGDIYGYTF. CDR3 nucleotide sequence: TGCAGTGCTAGATCGGGGGGCGACATCTATGGCTACACCTTC.

This clonotype showed up many times. The rearrangement joins TRBV30 to TRBJ1-2; D remains ambiguous. CDR1 and CDR2 from the germline V gene are GTSNPN and SVGIG (reference sequence). The CDR3 is 12 amino acids. Trimming cost V 2 bases and J 2 bases, with 6 bases left between them. In nucleotides, the CDR3 is TGTGCCTGGAGTTGGCAGAACTATGGCTACACCTTC. This translates into CAWSWQNYGYTF.

The gene calls are TRBV28 and TRBJ1-6, with D possibly being TRBD1 (6 bases). Deletions cut 6 bases from V and 7 bases from J, with 19 bases between. The CDR3 consists of 16 residues. Germline assignment: CDR1 MDHEN and CDR2 SYDVKM. The CDR3 sequence: CASRPTGWLGNSPLHF. The CDR3 coding sequence is TGTGCCAGCAGGCCTACAGGGTGGCTTGGGAATTCACCCCTCCACTTT.

This rearrangement joins TRBV27 to TRBJ1-1; D may be TRBD1 (5 bases). Trimming left V 3 bases short and J 4 bases short, with 12 bases between. The CDR3 has 14 residues. CDR1 and CDR2 (germline): MNHEY, SMNVEV (reference sequence). The CDR3 region has the DNA TGTGCCAGCAGTTTGGGACCCTATGGCACTGAAGCTTTCTTT. This sequence encodes CASSLGPYGTEAFF.

The sample holds many counts of this clonotype. The rearrangement uses TRBV27 and TRBJ2-5; 15 positions match TRBD2. The CDR3 contains 18 residues. After removal of 5 bases from V and 1 base from J, the junction contained 8 bases not matched to a gene. Germline CDR1 reads MNHEY; CDR2 reads SMNVEV (reference sequence). CDR3 sequence reads: CASSPTGTSGGTQETQYF. The CDR3, as DNA: TGTGCCAGCAGTCCGACCGGGACTAGCGGGGGGACCCAAGAGACCCAGTACTTC.

This clonotype has a count of ten or more. V usage is TRBV9 and J usage is TRBJ1-6; possible D gene TRBD1, 6 bases. V was trimmed by 3 bases and J by 9 bases, leaving 16 bases between them. Germline V gene data show CDR1 as SGDLS and CDR2 as YYNGEE. The CDR3 has 15 amino acids. The CDR3 DNA is TGTGCCAGCAGCGAGAGGACAGCGAGAGGTTCACCCCTCCACTTT. Its protein is CASSERTARGSPLHF.

On this clonotype itself: A read error may explain this, as a much larger clone is one base away. The chain is built from TRBV12-3 or TRBV12-4 and TRBJ2-3, with 8 bases fitting TRBD2. This CDR3 comprises 15 residues. The J segment lost 7 bases and the V segment lost 5 bases, leaving 11 bases of the junction unmatched. This chain's CDR3 is CASSQLGGGHHTQYF. DNA of the CDR3: TGTGCCAGCAGTCAACTCGGGGGGGGCCATCATACGCAGTATTTT.

This clonotype was counted ten times or more. CDR3 loop: CASSPTWGVHEQYF. CDR3 DNA sequence: TGTGCCAGCAGCCCGACTTGGGGGGTCCACGAGCAGTACTTC. The chain uses TRBV11-3 and TRBJ2-7; D is possibly TRBD2 (6 bases). Between the trimmed V and J ends, which lost 5 bases and 5 bases, there was a span of 16 bases. Germline assignment: CDR1 SGHNT and CDR2 YENEEA. The length of the CDR3 is 14 residues. Looking up the rest from reference TRBV11-3 and TRBJ2-7 gives the full variable domain: EAGVVQSPRYKIIEKKQPVAFWCNPISGHNTLYWYLQNLGQGPELLIRYENEEAVDDSQLPKDRFSAERLKGVDSTLKIQPAELGDSAVYLCASSPTWGVHEQYFGPGTRLTVT.

This clonotype was counted a few times. This chain joins TRBV9 and TRBJ1-1, with D unclear. The CDR3 length is 13 residues. The germline V gene encodes CDR1 SGDLS and CDR2 YYNGEE. V lost 4 bases, J lost 4 bases, and 11 bases lay in between. The CDR3 bases are TGTGCCAGCAGCTCGGAGATGGGCACTGAAGCTTTCTTT. Translation gives CASSSEMGTEAFF.

This clonotype came up many times. This chain connects TRBV27 to TRBJ1-5; 7 bases map to TRBD1. This CDR3 is built from 17 residues. CDR1 is MNHEY and CDR2 is SMNVEV in the germline V gene (reference sequence). The V and J ends lost 5 bases and 4 bases, in that order; junction bases with no gene match: 14. The CDR3 reads CASSLEYPGQSNQPQHF. The CDR3 bases are TGTGCCAGCAGTCTCGAGTATCCGGGACAGTCAAATCAGCCCCAGCATTTT.

This clonotype was counted between two and nine times. The chain links TRBV5-1 to TRBJ1-6; D gene unclear. CDR3 length: 14 amino acids. V lost 4 bases to trimming and J lost 4 bases, with 9 bases between them. The V gene's germline CDR1 is SGHRS and CDR2 YFSETQ. For the CDR3, the DNA is TGCGCCAGCAGCCAGGACCCTTATAATTCACCCCTCCACTTT. Amino acid sequence: CASSQDPYNSPLHF. The full variable domain, completed using reference TRBV5-1 and TRBJ1-6, is KAGVTQTPRYLIKTRGQQVTLSCSPISGHRSVSWYQQTPGQGLQFLFEYFSETQRNKGNFPGRFSGRQFSNSRSEMNVSTLELGDSALYLCASSQDPYNSPLHFGNGTRLTVT.

The sample holds many counts of this clonotype. The chain carries TRBV5-6 and TRBJ2-1, with 8 bases lining up with TRBD2. Germline values: CDR1 SGHDT, CDR2 YYEEEE. Trimming at V came to 1 base and at J to 8 bases, leaving 8 bases not matched to a gene. This CDR3 spans 15 amino acids. CDR3 in amino acids: CASSLRVAGSDEQFF. DNA for the CDR3: TGTGCCAGCAGCTTGAGGGTAGCGGGGTCTGATGAGCAGTTCTTC.

There are many counts of this clonotype. This rearrangement joins TRBV10-3 to TRBJ2-7; 7 nucleotides align to TRBD2. V dropped 4 bases and J dropped 1; count of bases not matched to a gene: 4. CDR1 is ENHRY, CDR2 SYGVKD, per germline. The CDR3 extends over 14 amino acids. CDR3 protein: CAISGGTISYEQYF. CDR3 coding DNA: TGTGCCATCAGTGGTGGGACTATTTCCTACGAGCAGTACTTC.

V is TRBV9 and J is TRBJ2-1; TRBD2 agrees at 9 bases. The germline gives CDR1 SGDLS, CDR2 YYNGEE. J gave up 1 base and V 0 bases, and 2 bases lay outside the gene matches. CDR3 length: 16 residues. The CDR3 DNA is TGTGCCAGCAGCGTAGCTAGCGGGGAATCCTACAATGAGCAGTTCTTC. Translated, it gives CASSVASGESYNEQFF.

This clonotype was recorded a few times. The rearrangement links TRBV6-1 to TRBJ2-2; D tentatively fits TRBD1 or TRBD2 (6 bases each). Germline V gene lookup returns CDR1 MNHNS and CDR2 SASEGT. The CDR3 extends over 12 amino acids. V was shortened by 7 bases and J by 5 bases, with 8 bases between the two germline ends. CDR3 residues: CASKGGTGELFF. The CDR3 region has the DNA TGTGCCAGCAAGGGGGGTACCGGGGAGCTGTTTTTT.

This clonotype showed up many times. The genes are TRBV7-6 and TRBJ2-7; D not certain. Trimming cost V 5 bases and J 0 bases, with 11 bases left between them. Germline CDR1 reads SGHVS; CDR2 reads FNYEAQ. The CDR3 length is 14 residues. The CDR3 loop is CASSPRASSYEQYF. CDR3 nucleotides: TGTGCCAGCAGCCCCAGAGCGAGCTCCTACGAGCAGTACTTC.

This clonotype came up many times. The rearrangement joins TRBV7-2 to TRBJ2-3; 8 positions match TRBD1. The V gene end was trimmed by 4 bases and the J gene end by 3 bases; junction bases not matched to a gene: 6. Germline values: CDR1 SGHTA, CDR2 FQGNSA. This CDR3 is built from 15 residues. CDR3 protein: CASSSRQGPTDTQYF. The CDR3 DNA reads as TGTGCCAGCAGCTCCAGACAGGGGCCAACAGATACGCAGTATTTT.

A few counts support this clonotype. V is TRBV7-9 and J is TRBJ2-7; 8 nucleotides match TRBD1. The junction had 4 bases not matched to a gene; V was cut back by 5 bases and J by 4 bases. Germline CDR1 SEHNR, CDR2 FQNEAQ (reference sequence). The CDR3 sequence is 13 residues long. The CDR3 spells CASSQGAHYEQYF. The CDR3 DNA sequence: TGTGCCAGCAGCCAGGGGGCTCATTACGAGCAGTACTTC.

This clonotype was seen at least ten times. The genes are TRBV3-1 and TRBJ1-1; D not certain. The V gene's germline CDR1 is LGHDT and CDR2 YNNKEL (reference sequence). The CDR3 runs 14 residues. Trimming shortened V by 1 base and J by 0 bases, and 6 bases separated the two germline ends. In nucleotides, the CDR3 is TGTGCCAGCAGCCAAGGAGGGATGAACACTGAAGCTTTCTTT. It encodes CASSQGGMNTEAFF.

CDR3 residues: CASSKGPMEQGTNEKLFF. In DNA, the CDR3 is TGTGCCAGTAGTAAGGGACCGATGGAACAGGGAACTAATGAAAAACTGTTTTTT. The J gene is TRBJ1-4, the V gene TRBV19; a possible D gene is TRBD1 (6 bases). V lost 4 bases and J lost 1, with 19 bases in between. Germline V gene lookup returns CDR1 LNHDA and CDR2 SQIVND (reference sequence). The CDR3 consists of 18 residues.

A single count supports this clonotype. This sequence joins TRBV12-3 or TRBV12-4 and TRBJ2-5; possibly TRBD2 for D (7 bases). The V gene lost 6 bases and the J gene lost 5 bases, with 25 bases spanning the gap. This CDR3 has 17 residues. This CDR3 reads CASRGTDERGGSETQYF. The CDR3 DNA reads TGTGCCAGCAGGGGGACTGATGAGAGGGGGGGGAGTGAGACCCAGTACTTC.

This clonotype was observed a single time. The rearrangement joins TRBV7-3 to TRBJ2-3; D may be TRBD1 (5 bases). Between the trimmed V and J ends, which lost 2 bases and 2 bases, there was a span of 14 bases. CDR1 and CDR2 from the germline V gene are SGHTA and FQGTGA. This CDR3 region has 16 residues. CDR3 DNA sequence: TGTGCCAGCAGCTTAGGAACAGGAAAGCTCACAGATACGCAGTATTTT. This sequence encodes CASSLGTGKLTDTQYF.

This clonotype has at least ten counts. CDR3 residues: CASSQSRYSPLHF. CDR3 DNA sequence: TGTGCCAGCAGCCAAAGTAGATATTCACCCCTCCACTTT. The chain uses TRBV3-1 and TRBJ1-6; no definite D call. CDR1 is LGHDT and CDR2 is YNNKEL in the germline V gene (reference sequence). The CDR3 is 13 residues long. Deletions cut 2 bases from V and 8 bases from J, with 7 bases between. The entire variable domain, with the rest obtained from reference TRBV3-1 and TRBJ1-6, is as follows: DTAVSQTPKYLVTQMGNDKSIKCEQNLGHDTMYWYKQDSKKFLKIMFSYNNKELIINETVPNRFSPKSPDKAHLNLHINSLELGDSAVYFCASSQSRYSPLHFGNGTRLTVT.

The chain recombines TRBV2 with TRBJ1-1; 10 bases align to TRBD1. Trimming removed 6 bases from V and 3 bases from J; junction bases left unmatched: 1. The germline V gene encodes CDR1 SNHLY and CDR2 FYNNEI. CDR3 length: 13 amino acids. CDR3 nucleotides: TGTGCCAGCAGGGGGACAGGGGACACTGAAGCTTTCTTT. Residues: CASRGTGDTEAFF. The variable domain in full, with the rest retrieved from reference TRBV2 and TRBJ1-1, is EPEVTQTPSHQVTQMGQEVILRCVPISNHLYFYWYRQILGQKVEFLVSFYNNEISEKSEIFDDQFSVERPDGSNFTLKIRSTKLEDSAMYFCASRGTGDTEAFFGQGTRLTVV.